The present entry profiles one T cell receptor (beta chain) with its context. Its cognate antigen is unknown. Per sample, roughly 10^5 TCR templates underwent assay. Libraries were prepared by immunoSEQ multiplex PCR; TCRdb keeps only in-frame clonotypes and omits some of them. The sample lists 100,000 or so clones, about 90% seen once, with around 12% in the top ten. The CDR3 is 15 residues long. After removal of 6 bases from V and 0 bases from J, the junction contained 5 bases not matched to a gene. From germline, CDR1 is LNHDA and CDR2 SQIVND (reference sequence). The data were obtained in a study of siplizumab effects on memory and regulatory T cells. Study-wide points: To unstimulated subsets, only a minor fraction of alloreactive clones could be mapped. Suppressive function of proliferating Tregs from siplizumab cultures was not confirmed. Fewer alloreactive sequences mapped to unstimulated CD4+ memory cells under siplizumab.

The rearrangement joins TRBV19 to TRBJ1-3; 7 bases are shared with TRBD1. This TCR was sampled from a human donor in good health. Sequenced input: non-Treg CD4+ T cells sorted from blood. CDR3 in DNA: TGTGCCAGTAGCTCGGGACAGTACTCTGGAAACACCATATATTTT. Protein sequence: CASSSGQYSGNTIYF. Complete variable domain (other parts from reference TRBV19 and TRBJ1-3): DGGITQSPKYLFRKEGQNVTLSCEQNLNHDAMYWYRQDPGQGLRLIYYSQIVNDFQKGDIAEGYSVSREKKESFPLTVTSAQKNPTAFYLCASSSGQYSGNTIYFGEGSWLTVV.